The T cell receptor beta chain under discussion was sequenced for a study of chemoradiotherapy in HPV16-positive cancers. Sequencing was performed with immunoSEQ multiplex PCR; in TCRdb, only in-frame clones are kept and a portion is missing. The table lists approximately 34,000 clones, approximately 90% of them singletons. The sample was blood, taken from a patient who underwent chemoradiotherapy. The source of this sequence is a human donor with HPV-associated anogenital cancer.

CDR3 coding DNA: TGTGCCAGCAGCTTAAGCGGGGGCAGGCCAGATACGCAGTATTTT. It translates to CASSLSGGRPDTQYF. The chain recombines TRBV7-3 with TRBJ2-3, with D tentatively TRBD2 (7 bases). V gave up 1 base and J gave up 4 bases, with 12 bases separating them. Germline V gives CDR1 SGHTA, CDR2 FQGTGA. This CDR3 has 15 amino acids.